The sequence of this T cell receptor (beta chain) was determined in a study of shared clonotypes between healthy human individuals. Across the study: Per donor, CD8 memory used one plate, CD8 naive used two, CD4 memory used three and CD4 naive used three.

Sequenced by immunoSEQ multiplex PCR; TCRdb stores in-frame clones only, minus some. This sample yields around 2.1 million clones, of which approximately 94% are seen a single time; around 1.7% belongs to the top ten. V was cut by 3 bases and J by 2 bases, with 11 bases left in between. CDR3 size: 15 residues. In germline, CDR1 is SEHNR, CDR2 FQNEAQ (reference sequence). CD45RO-negative, CCR7-positively selected cells formed the naive CD8 fraction, excluding terminally differentiated effector memory CD45RA+ cells. Healthy HIV-negative adults with no recent acute infections or vaccinations were recruited as donors. Caucasian adults living in Nashville, Tennessee, provided all samples.

V and J are TRBV7-9 and TRBJ1-3; D perhaps matches TRBD1 (5 bases). Sequencing was done on a sample of naive CD8+ T cells from PBMCs. The TCR originated in a man aged 18 to 30 in good health. Some clones in this sample may be carry-over from other donors' samples. The CDR3 coding sequence is TGTGCCAGCAGCTTGGGGGGTCTTACTGGAAACACCATATATTTT. It translates to CASSLGGLTGNTIYF.